These 20 T cell receptor beta chains originate from one sample sequenced in a study of human T cells and chemical hapten exposure. The time point was: patch test 1, 2 weeks after DPC sensitization. The treatment here: therapeutic diphenylcyclopropenone sensitization with weekly scalp DPC. TCRdb itself ran the RACE reads through MiXCR, one entry per CDR3 protein. The sample has some 190,000 distinct CDR3 sequences; under 25% are singletons. The input for sequencing was whole blood, taken in connection with sensitization to the hapten diphenylcyclopropenone (DPC). Receptor source: a woman between 45 and 65 years old with alopecia areata. Some clones in this sample may be carry-over from other donors' samples.

The gene calls are TRBV4-2 and TRBJ2-5, with 9 positions matching TRBD2. The CDR3 covers 16 residues. Germline loops: CDR1 LGHNA, CDR2 YNFKEQ. V trimming: 0 bases; J trimming: 3 bases; junction bases outside the gene matches: 5. In DNA, the CDR3 is TGTGCCAGCAGCCAAGATCCCCCTAGCGGGGAAGAGACCCAGTACTTC. Its translation: CASSQDPPSGEETQYF.

V and J are TRBV3-1 and TRBJ2-7; the D gene is possibly TRBD2 (6 bases). V was trimmed by 5 bases and J by 6 bases, leaving 14 bases between them. This CDR3 is built from 13 residues. Germline CDR1 reads LGHDT; CDR2 reads YNNKEL (reference sequence). This CDR3 reads CASSYGTGREQYF. The DNA for the CDR3 is TGTGCCAGCAGCTACGGGACTGGCCGCGAGCAGTACTTC.

There are a few counts of this clonotype. This chain uses TRBV7-9 with TRBJ2-1; TRBD2 aligns across 14 bases. Trimming cost V 5 bases and J 8 bases; bases outside gene matches: 5. Looked up from germline, CDR1 is SEHNR and CDR2 is FQNEAQ (reference sequence). The CDR3 spans 15 residues. CDR3 protein: CASSKTSGRAYEQFF. The CDR3 region has the DNA TGTGCCAGCAGCAAGACTAGCGGGAGGGCGTATGAGCAGTTCTTC.

The chain uses TRBV19 and TRBJ2-7, with D uncertain. The length of the CDR3 is 13 residues. Trimming took off 5 bases at V and 0 bases at J, with 8 bases between the two ends. Per germline, CDR1 LNHDA and CDR2 SQIVND (reference sequence). The CDR3, as DNA: TGTGCCAGTAGTGTCGACGTCTCCTACGAGCAGTACTTC. This encodes CASSVDVSYEQYF.

This clonotype was counted a few times. This chain joins TRBV5-1 and TRBJ2-3, with 7 positions matching TRBD2. From germline, CDR1 is SGHRS and CDR2 YFSETQ. The CDR3 is made up of 16 amino acids. J was trimmed by 0 bases and V by 0 bases; bases with no gene match: 4. Written as DNA, the CDR3 is TGCGCCAGCAGCTTGGCAGCGGGGAGGAGCACAGATACGCAGTATTTT. It encodes CASSLAAGRSTDTQYF.

Only a few counts were recorded for this clonotype. V gene TRBV6-5 combines with J gene TRBJ2-1; D tentatively reads TRBD1 or TRBD2 (5 bases each). CDR3 size: 16 residues. CDR1 is MNHEY and CDR2 is SVGAGI in the germline V gene. Trimming left V 0 bases short and J 8 bases short, with 17 bases between. The CDR3 coding sequence is TGTGCCAGCAGTTACTCTCGGGACCCGGGATTCGATGAGCAGTTCTTC. As protein: CASSYSRDPGFDEQFF.

This rearrangement joins TRBV20-1 to TRBJ2-1; D unresolved. V was cut by 7 bases and J by 6 bases, with 19 bases left in between. CDR3 length: 14 amino acids. Germline V gives CDR1 DFQATT, CDR2 SNEGSKA (reference sequence). The CDR3 DNA reads as TGCAGTGTCCCGGGCCCCACTTTGTCCAATGAGCAGTTCTTC. Amino acid sequence: CSVPGPTLSNEQFF.

The V gene is TRBV4-2, the J gene TRBJ2-3, with D perhaps matching TRBD2 (5 bases). This CDR3 region has 14 residues. V was shortened by 1 base and J by 5 bases, with 10 bases between the two germline ends. Germline V gives CDR1 LGHNA, CDR2 YNFKEQ. The DNA for the CDR3 is TGTGCCAGCAGCCAAGTCCGGGATCGAGATACGCAGTATTTT. It translates to CASSQVRDRDTQYF.

V gene TRBV5-6 combines with J gene TRBJ2-4, with TRBD1 matching 9 bases. This CDR3 is 17 amino acids long. J lost 2 bases, V lost 3 bases, and 9 bases had no gene match. Germline CDR1 and CDR2: SGHDT and YYEEEE. CDR3 sequence: CASSWVGTGFPKNIQYF. CDR3 bases: TGTGCCAGCAGCTGGGTCGGGACAGGGTTTCCCAAAAACATTCAGTACTTC.

A few counts support this clonotype. The rearrangement uses TRBV20-1 and TRBJ2-3, with TRBD2 matching over 12 bases. Germline V gene lookup returns CDR1 DFQATT and CDR2 SNEGSKA (reference sequence). The V and J ends lost 3 bases and 3 bases, in that order; junction bases with no gene match: 13. The CDR3 is made up of 18 amino acids. In DNA, the CDR3 is TGCAGTGCTAGTACCCATTTGACTAGCGGGAGTTCAACAGATACGCAGTATTTT. Protein sequence: CSASTHLTSGSSTDTQYF.

This clonotype was detected only a few times. The V call is TRBV4-2, the J call TRBJ2-2; D perhaps matches TRBD2 (5 bases). The ends were cut back, 7 bases at V and 4 bases at J, with 16 bases in the middle. The germline gives CDR1 LGHNA, CDR2 YNFKEQ. The CDR3 has 15 residues. Here the CDR3 reads CASTDPPGSTGELFF. Here the CDR3 DNA reads TGTGCCAGCACTGACCCCCCGGGATCCACCGGGGAGCTGTTTTTT.

This clonotype was seen a few times. The genes are TRBV20-1 and TRBJ2-1; unclear D gene. The V end was cut by 0 bases, the J end by 12 bases, with 12 bases between. CDR1 and CDR2 from the germline V gene are DFQATT and SNEGSKA (reference sequence). The CDR3 is 12 amino acids. This chain's CDR3 is CSARDVSRRQFF. Here the CDR3 DNA reads TGCAGTGCTAGAGATGTGAGCAGACGGCAGTTCTTC.

Written as DNA, the CDR3 is TGTGCCAGCAGCTCAGGGGGCGGGAGTGATAATGAGCAGTTCTTC. It specifies CASSSGGGSDNEQFF. The V gene is TRBV7-9, the J gene TRBJ2-1; D is possibly TRBD1 (8 bases). In germline, CDR1 is SEHNR, CDR2 FQNEAQ (reference sequence). This CDR3 is built from 15 residues. Deletions cut 4 bases from V and 7 bases from J, with 17 bases between.

This clonotype came up once. The V and J genes are TRBV7-9 and TRBJ1-2, with TRBD1 as a possible D gene (5 bases). Germline V lookup: CDR1 SEHNR, CDR2 FQNEAQ (reference sequence). The CDR3 spans 17 residues. Trimming removed 5 bases from V and 4 bases from J, with 23 bases in between. CDR3 DNA sequence: TGTGCCAGCAGCATGACGGCGCAGGGTGGTCGTGGCTATGGCTACACCTTC. Protein sequence: CASSMTAQGGRGYGYTF.

The chain employs TRBV5-1 and TRBJ2-3; tentative D call: TRBD2 (6 bases). Trimming shortened V by 2 bases and J by 8 bases, and 12 bases separated the two germline ends. The CDR3 sequence is 13 residues long. Germline V CDR1 and CDR2: SGHRS, YFSETQ. CDR3 in DNA: TGCGCCAGCAGCTTAACACAGGAGGGTACGCAGTATTTT. Its translation is CASSLTQEGTQYF. Drawing the rest from reference TRBV5-1 and TRBJ2-3, the complete variable domain is KAGVTQTPRYLIKTRGQQVTLSCSPISGHRSVSWYQQTPGQGLQFLFEYFSETQRNKGNFPGRFSGRQFSNSRSEMNVSTLELGDSALYLCASSLTQEGTQYFGPGTRLTVL.

This clonotype was counted many times. V gene TRBV6-2 or TRBV6-3 combines with J gene TRBJ2-3; 9 nucleotides agree with TRBD2. CDR1 and CDR2 (germline): MNHEY, SVGEGT. This CDR3 is built from 15 residues. V lost 6 bases and J lost 3; bases outside the gene matches: 7. This CDR3 reads CASRPVAGETDTQYF. CDR3 DNA sequence: TGTGCCAGCAGACCCGTAGCGGGAGAGACAGATACGCAGTATTTT.

This clonotype was observed a handful of times. This chain connects TRBV18 to TRBJ2-1, with 10 bases identical to TRBD2. Germline assignment: CDR1 KGHSH and CDR2 LQKENI. V trimming: 3 bases; J trimming: 8 bases; junction bases outside the gene matches: 1. The length of the CDR3 is 13 residues. CDR3 in amino acids: CASSPTSGDEQFF. In DNA, the CDR3 is TGTGCCAGCTCACCCACTAGCGGGGATGAGCAGTTCTTC.

The chain joins TRBV5-1 to TRBJ2-1; 8 positions agree with TRBD2. There are 17 residues in the CDR3. Trimming at V came to 3 bases and at J to 5 bases, leaving 13 bases not matched to a gene. Germline V gives CDR1 SGHRS, CDR2 YFSETQ. The CDR3 DNA reads TGCGCCAGCAGCTCCCAAACCGGGACTAGACAAAACAATGAGCAGTTCTTC. Amino acid sequence: CASSSQTGTRQNNEQFF.

This chain joins TRBV5-1 and TRBJ2-7; 10 nucleotides line up with TRBD2. V shed 0 bases and J 3 bases; nucleotides not matched to a gene: 3. Germline values: CDR1 SGHRS, CDR2 YFSETQ. The CDR3 is 15 amino acids. The DNA of the CDR3 is TGCGCCAGCAGCTTGGGGACTAGCGGTCTCTACGAGCAGTACTTC. Translating it yields CASSLGTSGLYEQYF.

This chain links TRBV12-3 or TRBV12-4 with TRBJ1-2; no clear D gene. The CDR3 is made up of 12 amino acids. Trimming took off 3 bases at V and 7 bases at J, with 9 bases between the two ends. The CDR3 sequence: CASSFGSIGYTF. DNA of the CDR3: TGTGCCAGCAGTTTTGGATCCATTGGCTACACCTTC.